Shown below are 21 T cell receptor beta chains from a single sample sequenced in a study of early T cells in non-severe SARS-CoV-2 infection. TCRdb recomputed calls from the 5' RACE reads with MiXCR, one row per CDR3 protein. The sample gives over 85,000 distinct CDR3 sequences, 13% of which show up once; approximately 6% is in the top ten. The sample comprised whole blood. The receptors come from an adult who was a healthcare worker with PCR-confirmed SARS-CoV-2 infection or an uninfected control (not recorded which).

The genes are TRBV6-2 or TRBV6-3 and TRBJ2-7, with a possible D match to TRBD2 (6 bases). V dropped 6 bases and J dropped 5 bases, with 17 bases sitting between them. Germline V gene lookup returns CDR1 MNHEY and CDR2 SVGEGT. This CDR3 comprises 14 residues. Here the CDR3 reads CASSPRLEGNEQYF. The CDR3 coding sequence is TGTGCCAGCAGCCCCAGACTAGAGGGAAACGAGCAGTACTTC.

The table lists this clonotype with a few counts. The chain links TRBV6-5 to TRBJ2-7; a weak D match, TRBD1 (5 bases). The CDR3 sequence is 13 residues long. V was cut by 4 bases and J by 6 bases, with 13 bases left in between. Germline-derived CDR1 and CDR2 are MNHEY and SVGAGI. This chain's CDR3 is CASSSLGVGEQYF. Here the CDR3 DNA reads TGTGCCAGCAGTTCCCTAGGGGTGGGCGAGCAGTACTTC.

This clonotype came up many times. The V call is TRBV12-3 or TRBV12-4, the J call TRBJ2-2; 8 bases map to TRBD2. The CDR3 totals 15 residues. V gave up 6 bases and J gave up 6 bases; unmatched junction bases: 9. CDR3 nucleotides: TGTGCCAGCAGGGAAAGTAGCGGGAAGTCCGGGGAGCTGTTTTTT. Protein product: CASRESSGKSGELFF.

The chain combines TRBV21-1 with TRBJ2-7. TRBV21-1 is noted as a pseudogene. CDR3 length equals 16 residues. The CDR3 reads CASSKAGRENPYEQYF. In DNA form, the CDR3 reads TGTGCCAGCAGCAAAGCGGGACGAGAGAATCCCTACGAGCAGTACTTC.

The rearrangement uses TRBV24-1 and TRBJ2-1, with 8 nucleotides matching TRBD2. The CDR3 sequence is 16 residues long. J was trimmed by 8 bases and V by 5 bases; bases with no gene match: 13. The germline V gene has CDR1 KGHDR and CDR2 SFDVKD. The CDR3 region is CATSGTGTREIDEQFF. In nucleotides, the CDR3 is TGTGCCACCAGTGGAACCGGGACTAGGGAGATCGATGAGCAGTTCTTC.

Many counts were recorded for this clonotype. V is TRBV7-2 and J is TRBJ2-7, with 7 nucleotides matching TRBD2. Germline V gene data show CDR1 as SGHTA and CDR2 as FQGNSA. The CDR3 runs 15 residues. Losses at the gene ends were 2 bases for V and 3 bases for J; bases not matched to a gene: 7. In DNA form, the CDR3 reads TGTGCCAGCAGCTTACGCTGGGAGGGGATCTACGAGCAGTACTTC. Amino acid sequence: CASSLRWEGIYEQYF. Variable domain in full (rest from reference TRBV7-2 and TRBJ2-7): GAGVSQSPSNKVTEKGKDVELRCDPISGHTALYWYRQSLGQGLEFLIYFQGNSAPDKSGLPSDRFSAERTGGSVSTLTIQRTQQEDSAVYLCASSLRWEGIYEQYFGPGTRLTVT.

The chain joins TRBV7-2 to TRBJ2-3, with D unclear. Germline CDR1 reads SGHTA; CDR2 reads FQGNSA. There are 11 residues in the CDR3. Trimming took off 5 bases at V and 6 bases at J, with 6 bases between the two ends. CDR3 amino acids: CASSAADTQYF. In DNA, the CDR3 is TGTGCCAGCAGCGCAGCGGATACGCAGTATTTT. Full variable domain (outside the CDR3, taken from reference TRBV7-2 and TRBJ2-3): GAGVSQSPSNKVTEKGKDVELRCDPISGHTALYWYRQSLGQGLEFLIYFQGNSAPDKSGLPSDRFSAERTGGSVSTLTIQRTQQEDSAVYLCASSAADTQYFGPGTRLTVL.

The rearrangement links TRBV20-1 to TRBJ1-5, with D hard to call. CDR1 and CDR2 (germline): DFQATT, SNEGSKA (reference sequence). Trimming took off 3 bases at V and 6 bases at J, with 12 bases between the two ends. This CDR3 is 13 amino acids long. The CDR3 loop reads CSASSGRRQPQHF. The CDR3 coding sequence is TGCAGTGCTAGTTCTGGGAGGCGTCAGCCCCAGCATTTT.

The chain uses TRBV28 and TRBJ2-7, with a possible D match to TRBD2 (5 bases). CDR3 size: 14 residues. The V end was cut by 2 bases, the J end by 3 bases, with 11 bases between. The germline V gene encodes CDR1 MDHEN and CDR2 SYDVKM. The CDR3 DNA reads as TGTGCCAGCAGTTTAGTACTAGGGAACTACGAGCAGTACTTC. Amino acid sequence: CASSLVLGNYEQYF.

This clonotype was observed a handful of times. The CDR3 here is CASSLDLALAGSGEQFF. The CDR3 DNA follows: TGTGCCAGCAGCTTAGATTTGGCGTTAGCGGGATCTGGTGAGCAGTTCTTC. The rearrangement links TRBV7-2 to TRBJ2-1; 8 positions match TRBD2. Per the germline V gene, CDR1 is SGHTA and CDR2 is FQGNSA. The CDR3 has 17 residues. The V and J ends lost 1 base and 9 bases, in that order; junction bases with no gene match: 14.

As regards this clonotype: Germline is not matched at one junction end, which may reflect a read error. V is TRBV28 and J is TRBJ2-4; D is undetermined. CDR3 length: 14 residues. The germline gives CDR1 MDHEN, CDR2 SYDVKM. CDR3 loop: CVSSLWGDKNIQYF. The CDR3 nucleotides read TGTGTCAGCAGTCTATGGGGTGACAAAAACATTCAGTACTTC.

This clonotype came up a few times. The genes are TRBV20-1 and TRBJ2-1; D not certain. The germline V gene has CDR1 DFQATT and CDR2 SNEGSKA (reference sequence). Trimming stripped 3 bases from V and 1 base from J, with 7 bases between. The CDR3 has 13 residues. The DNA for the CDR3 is TGCAGTGCTAGTGGCGGTTCCTACAATGAGCAGTTCTTC. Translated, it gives CSASGGSYNEQFF.

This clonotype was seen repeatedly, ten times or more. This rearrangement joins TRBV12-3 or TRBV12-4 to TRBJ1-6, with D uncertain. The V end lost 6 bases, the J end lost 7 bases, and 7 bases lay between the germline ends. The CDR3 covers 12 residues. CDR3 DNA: TGTGCCAGCAGCTCGGGGAATTCACCCCTCCACTTT. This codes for CASSSGNSPLHF.

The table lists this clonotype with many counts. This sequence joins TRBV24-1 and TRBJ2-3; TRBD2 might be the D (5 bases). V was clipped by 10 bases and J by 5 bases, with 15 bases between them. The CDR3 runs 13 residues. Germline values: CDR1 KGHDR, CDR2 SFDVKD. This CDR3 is CATEQSRGDTQYF. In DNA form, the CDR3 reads TGTGCCACAGAACAGTCCCGGGGAGATACGCAGTATTTT.

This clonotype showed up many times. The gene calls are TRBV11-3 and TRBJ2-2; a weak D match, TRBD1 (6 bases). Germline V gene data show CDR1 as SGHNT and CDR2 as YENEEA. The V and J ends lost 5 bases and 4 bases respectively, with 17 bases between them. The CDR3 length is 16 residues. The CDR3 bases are TGTGCCAGCAGCCCAAAACCGGGACATCTCACCGGGGAGCTGTTTTTT. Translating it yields CASSPKPGHLTGELFF.

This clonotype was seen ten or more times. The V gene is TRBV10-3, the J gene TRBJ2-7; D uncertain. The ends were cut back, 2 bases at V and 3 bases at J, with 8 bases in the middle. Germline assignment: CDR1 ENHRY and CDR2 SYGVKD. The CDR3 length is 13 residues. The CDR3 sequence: CAISEPAYYEQYF. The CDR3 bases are TGTGCCATCAGTGAGCCCGCTTACTACGAGCAGTACTTC.

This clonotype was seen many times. The CDR3 is CASSPRAGVEQYF. Written as DNA, the CDR3 is TGTGCCAGTAGTCCCCGCGCGGGTGTCGAGCAGTACTTC. The chain recombines TRBV19 with TRBJ2-7, with D possibly matching TRBD2 (5 bases). The CDR3 is 13 amino acids. CDR1 and CDR2 (germline): LNHDA, SQIVND (reference sequence). Trimming removed 5 bases at V and 6 bases at J, with 14 bases between.

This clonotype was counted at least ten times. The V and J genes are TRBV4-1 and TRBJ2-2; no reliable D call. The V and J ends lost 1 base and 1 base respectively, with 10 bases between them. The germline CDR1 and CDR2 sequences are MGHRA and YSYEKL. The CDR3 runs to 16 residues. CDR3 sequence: CASSQGTQRNTGELFF. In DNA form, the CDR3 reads TGCGCCAGCAGCCAAGGGACCCAGCGGAACACCGGGGAGCTGTTTTTT.

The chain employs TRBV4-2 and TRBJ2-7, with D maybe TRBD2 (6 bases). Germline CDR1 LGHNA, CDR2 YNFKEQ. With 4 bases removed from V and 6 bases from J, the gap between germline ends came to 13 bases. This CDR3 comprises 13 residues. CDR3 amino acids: CASSRRLVSEQYF. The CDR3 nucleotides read TGTGCCAGCAGCCGCCGACTAGTATCCGAGCAGTACTTC.

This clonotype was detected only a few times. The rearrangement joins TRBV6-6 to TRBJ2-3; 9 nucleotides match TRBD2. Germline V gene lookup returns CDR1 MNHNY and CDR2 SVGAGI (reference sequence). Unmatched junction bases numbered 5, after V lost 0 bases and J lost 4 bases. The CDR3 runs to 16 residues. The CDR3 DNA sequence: TGTGCCAGCAGTTACTCGTTAGCGGGAGTAGCAGATACGCAGTATTTT. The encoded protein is CASSYSLAGVADTQYF.

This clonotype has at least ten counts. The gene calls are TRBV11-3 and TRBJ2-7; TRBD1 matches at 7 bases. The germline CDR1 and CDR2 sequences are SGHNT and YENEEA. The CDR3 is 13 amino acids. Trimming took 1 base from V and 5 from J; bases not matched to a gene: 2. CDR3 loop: CASSLGQGDEQYF. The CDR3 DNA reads TGTGCCAGCAGCTTAGGACAGGGAGACGAGCAGTACTTC.